This TCR beta chain was captured by sequencing in a study of human T cells and chemical hapten exposure. At the level of the study: During the approximately 25-week study period, patients had diphenylcyclopropenone applied to the scalp every week.

Concerning this clonotype itself: The antigen is undetermined.

Study conclusions and caveats: Donors were affected by alopecia, so their immune reaction might vary from that of healthy individuals.

Time point indicated: patch test 3, about 24 weeks after DPC sensitization. The treatment was: therapeutic diphenylcyclopropenone sensitization with weekly scalp DPC. TCRdb independently ran MiXCR on the RACE reads; one entry per CDR3 protein. This sample has approximately 86,000 distinct CDR3 sequences, with approximately 10% found just once. From germline, CDR1 is MNHNY and CDR2 SVGAGI (reference sequence). V lost 5 bases to trimming and J lost 2 bases, with 13 bases between them. This CDR3 comprises 16 residues. The chain combines TRBV6-6 with TRBJ1-6, with D uncertain. The starting material was whole blood, obtained in connection with sensitization to the hapten diphenylcyclopropenone (DPC). This TCR derives from a woman aged 30 to 39 with alopecia areata. Some clones in this sample may be carry-over from other donors' samples. Here the CDR3 DNA reads TGTGCCAGCAGTCCGAGGGCGGGGACCTATAATTCACCCCTCCACTTT. As protein: CASSPRAGTYNSPLHF.